One sample yielded the 17 T cell receptor beta chains listed below, sequenced in a study of cytomegalovirus exposure and HLA in healthy donors. Profiled with immunoSEQ multiplex PCR; TCRdb holds only in-frame clones, not every one. Seen here are hundreds of thousands of clones, roughly nine tenths observed once, and the top ten hold about 11%. Sequenced: PBMCs. The receptors were sampled from a man aged 18 to 29 in good health and CMV-seropositive.

DNA for the CDR3: TGTGCCAGCAGCGTAGCTACGGAGGGCTGGACTGAAGCTTTCTTT. Residues: CASSVATEGWTEAFF. The chain has TRBV9 and TRBJ1-1; D is ambiguous. Germline CDR1 is SGDLS and CDR2 is YYNGEE. Trimming shortened V by 0 bases and J by 5 bases, and 14 bases separated the two germline ends. The CDR3 extends over 15 amino acids. The full variable domain, in which reference TRBV9 and TRBJ1-1 provide the parts outside the CDR3, is DSGVTQTPKHLITATGQRVTLRCSPRSGDLSVYWYQQSLDQGLQFLIQYYNGEERAKGNILERFSAQQFPDLHSELNLSSLELGDSALYFCASSVATEGWTEAFFGQGTRLTVV.

The CDR3 reads CASSVGLAGDLYNEQFF. The CDR3 DNA is TGCGCCAGCAGTGTCGGACTAGCGGGAGATCTCTACAATGAGCAGTTCTTC. The chain carries TRBV10-1 and TRBJ2-1; TRBD2 aligns across 13 bases. Germline CDR1 and CDR2: WNHNN and SYGVQD (reference sequence). The CDR3 runs to 17 residues. Unmatched junction bases numbered 6, after V lost 4 bases and J lost 3 bases.

This clone has only one observation. V gene TRBV7-2 combines with J gene TRBJ2-7; D not certain. CDR3 size: 14 residues. Germline V gene sequence: CDR1 SGHTA, CDR2 FQGNSA. Trimming stripped 1 base from V and 7 bases from J, with 14 bases between. CDR3 amino acids: CASSLEGGLGEQYF. As DNA, the CDR3 is TGTGCCAGCAGCTTAGAAGGTGGGCTGGGGGAGCAGTACTTC.

V and J are TRBV28 and TRBJ2-7, with a weak D call TRBD1 (5 bases). V lost 6 bases, J lost 3 bases, and 12 bases lay in between. Germline CDR1 is MDHEN and CDR2 is SYDVKM. This CDR3 comprises 13 residues. CDR3 sequence reads: CASRADISYEQYF. CDR3 DNA: TGTGCCAGCAGGGCGGACATTAGCTACGAGCAGTACTTC.

The chain employs TRBV18 and TRBJ2-7, with D maybe TRBD2 (6 bases). V shed 1 base and J shed 7 bases, with 14 bases lying between them. The CDR3 is 14 amino acids. CDR1 is KGHSH and CDR2 is LQKENI in the germline V gene. CDR3 loop: CASSPRWARGEQYF. The CDR3 nucleotides are TGTGCCAGCTCACCACGGTGGGCTCGGGGGGAGCAGTACTTC.

This clone is a singleton in its sample. The chain combines TRBV29-1 with TRBJ2-5, with D possibly being TRBD1 (6 bases). Looked up from germline, CDR1 is SQVTM and CDR2 is ANQGSEA. V was clipped by 6 bases and J by 2 bases, with 16 bases between them. The CDR3 is made up of 14 amino acids. CDR3 protein: CSVAPGHLQETQYF. CDR3 sequence (DNA): TGCAGCGTGGCACCGGGACACTTACAAGAGACCCAGTACTTC.

For the CDR3, the DNA is TGTGCCAGCAGTTTACCGGAGTACAATGAGCAGTTCTTC. Residues: CASSLPEYNEQFF. This chain joins TRBV27 and TRBJ2-1; D remains unclear. CDR3 size: 13 residues. The V end was cut by 2 bases, the J end by 4 bases, with 6 bases between. CDR1 is MNHEY and CDR2 is SMNVEV in the germline V gene (reference sequence).

In the case of this clone: The identical CDR3 is also encoded by other nucleotide sequences in the sample. V and J are TRBV6-5 and TRBJ1-2; TRBD1 aligns across 9 bases. Germline loops: CDR1 MNHEY, CDR2 SVGAGI. V gave up 4 bases and J gave up 4 bases; unmatched junction bases: 7. The CDR3 contains 15 residues. The CDR3: CASSSTGTGIYGYTF. As DNA, the CDR3 is TGTGCCAGCAGTTCTACCGGGACAGGGATCTATGGCTACACCTTC.

This clone was counted only a few times. The CDR3 sequence is CASSPLRGRTGAYEQYF. CDR3 nucleotides: TGTGCCAGCAGCCCACTCCGAGGGAGGACAGGGGCCTACGAGCAGTACTTC. The chain is built from TRBV4-2 and TRBJ2-7, with 9 bases aligning to TRBD1. Germline-derived CDR1 and CDR2 are LGHNA and YNFKEQ. This CDR3 is 17 amino acids long. The trim removed 4 bases at V and 2 bases at J, leaving 12 bases unmatched.

This chain uses TRBV15 with TRBJ1-5, with no clear D. The CDR3 contains 12 residues. V lost 0 bases to trimming and J lost 7 bases, with 4 bases between them. The germline gives CDR1 LNHNV, CDR2 YYDKDF (reference sequence). In nucleotides, the CDR3 is TGTGCCACCAGCAGAGAATGGCAGCCCCAGCATTTT. Amino acids: CATSREWQPQHF.

In its sample, this clone was seen once. The V call is TRBV6-1, the J call TRBJ2-3; 7 bases fit TRBD1. The CDR3 covers 15 residues. Germline V gene data show CDR1 as MNHNS and CDR2 as SASEGT. The ends lost 10 bases at V and 3 bases at J; junction bases unmatched: 13. The CDR3 reads CATLAPGQSTDTQYF. CDR3 sequence (DNA): TGTGCCACCTTAGCTCCGGGACAGTCTACAGATACGCAGTATTTT.

The chain links TRBV30 to TRBJ2-7; 10 nucleotides align to TRBD2. There are 14 residues in the CDR3. The ends lost 0 bases at V and 6 bases at J; junction bases unmatched: 5. Germline V gene lookup returns CDR1 GTSNPN and CDR2 SVGIG (reference sequence). Here the CDR3 DNA reads TGTGCCTGGAGTGTTACCCGGACTAGCGGCGAGCAGTACTTC. It encodes CAWSVTRTSGEQYF.

The chain is built from TRBV5-1 and TRBJ2-3; D is uncertain. This CDR3 comprises 15 residues. Germline-derived CDR1 and CDR2 are SGHRS and YFSETQ. The ends were cut back, 0 bases at V and 3 bases at J, with 11 bases in the middle. The CDR3 reads CASSLVGTATDTQYF. The CDR3 coding sequence is TGCGCCAGCAGCTTGGTGGGTACAGCTACAGATACGCAGTATTTT.

The J gene is TRBJ1-1, the V gene TRBV6-6, with a weak D call TRBD1 (5 bases). Trimming left V 4 bases short and J 4 bases short, with 13 bases between. From germline, CDR1 is MNHNY and CDR2 SVGAGI (reference sequence). There are 14 residues in the CDR3. The DNA of the CDR3 is TGTGCCAGCAGTTGGAGTGGGGGGATCACTGAAGCTTTCTTT. This translates into CASSWSGGITEAFF.

The chain combines TRBV7-6 with TRBJ2-7; D perhaps matches TRBD2 (6 bases). Trimming left V 2 bases short and J 5 bases short, with 10 bases between. Germline V gene lookup returns CDR1 SGHVS and CDR2 FNYEAQ. The CDR3 has 13 residues. The CDR3 nucleotides read TGTGCCAGCAGCTTACGGGGGTCCAACGAGCAGTACTTC. It translates to CASSLRGSNEQYF.

The chain carries TRBV28 and TRBJ2-7; maybe TRBD1 (5 bases). V was cut by 8 bases and J by 0 bases, with 8 bases left in between. This CDR3 contains 12 residues. Germline V gives CDR1 MDHEN, CDR2 SYDVKM. The DNA of the CDR3 is TGTGCCAGCGGGGCTAACTCCTACGAGCAGTACTTC. Amino acids: CASGANSYEQYF. The variable domain in full, completed from reference TRBV28 and TRBJ2-7, reads DVKVTQSSRYLVKRTGEKVFLECVQDMDHENMFWYRQDPGLGLRLIYFSYDVKMKEKGDIPEGYSVSREKKERFSLILESASTNQTSMYLCASGANSYEQYFGPGTRLTVT.

The V gene is TRBV29-1, the J gene TRBJ2-1; 13 nucleotides align to TRBD2. V gave up 6 bases and J gave up 2 bases; unmatched junction bases: 10. The germline CDR1 and CDR2 sequences are SQVTM and ANQGSEA. CDR3 length: 17 residues. CDR3 nucleotide sequence: TGCAGCGTCGGGGGACTAGCGGGAAGAAAAACCTACAATGAGCAGTTCTTC. Translated: CSVGGLAGRKTYNEQFF.